The 30 T cell receptor beta chains given below trace back to one sample, sequenced in a study of memory CD4+ T cells and cytomegalovirus serostatus. The sort gate was single viable CD3+CD4+CD8-CD45RO+ cells for memory CD4+ T cells. Clones were read by immunoSEQ multiplex PCR, and TCRdb kept only the in-frame ones, dropping some. The sample lists fewer than 35,000 clones; approximately 80% were seen once. Sequencing was done on a sample of memory CD4+ T cells from blood. The receptors derive from an adult in good health and CMV-seronegative.

A single count supports this clone. The chain is built from TRBV1 and TRBJ1-1. TRBV1 is a recognized pseudogene. The CDR3 spans 18 residues. In nucleotides, the CDR3 is TGCACCAGCAGCCAAGCCCCAAACCCGGACGGCCCGGACACTGAAGCTTTCTTT. Its protein is CTSSQAPNPDGPDTEAFF.

The V and J genes are TRBV19 and TRBJ1-3; no clear D gene. CDR3 length: 13 amino acids. Per germline, CDR1 LNHDA and CDR2 SQIVND (reference sequence). The V gene lost 7 bases and the J gene lost 0 bases, with 7 bases spanning the gap. In DNA, the CDR3 is TGTGCCAGTATGAGGACCTCTGGAAACACCATATATTTT. Encoded protein: CASMRTSGNTIYF.

This clone appeared a single time. The chain combines TRBV4-2 with TRBJ1-2, with D perhaps TRBD1 (5 bases). The CDR3 loop spans 14 amino acids. Trimming removed 4 bases at V and 2 bases at J, with 11 bases between. CDR1 is LGHNA, CDR2 YNFKEQ, per germline. The chain's CDR3 is CASSRDGPNYGYTF. The CDR3 DNA follows: TGTGCCAGCAGCCGGGACGGTCCGAACTATGGCTACACCTTC.

In its sample, this clone was seen a few times. The gene calls are TRBV19 and TRBJ1-1; TRBD1 matches 8 bases. The germline V gene encodes CDR1 LNHDA and CDR2 SQIVND (reference sequence). Trimming took 6 bases from V and 1 from J; bases not matched to a gene: 4. This CDR3 has 14 residues. The CDR3 coding sequence is TGTGCCAGTAGAATGACAGGGGCGAACACTGAAGCTTTCTTT. This translates into CASRMTGANTEAFF.

Details on this clone: One junction end does not reproduce the germline sequence, and a read error may be involved. The chain uses TRBV5-1 and TRBJ2-4; possible D gene TRBD1, 6 bases. This CDR3 has 13 residues. The germline CDR1 and CDR2 sequences are SGHRS and YFSETQ. The CDR3 DNA follows: TGCGCCAGCAGTTTGGGGACACTGGACATTCAGTACTTC. It is translated as CASSLGTLDIQYF.

The V and J genes are TRBV18 and TRBJ1-5, with D hard to call. V was shortened by 5 bases and J by 4 bases, with 6 bases between the two germline ends. The germline V gene has CDR1 KGHSH and CDR2 LQKENI. This CDR3 region has 12 residues. The CDR3 sequence is CASSTSNQPQHF. The CDR3 DNA reads TGTGCCAGCTCAACGTCTAATCAGCCCCAGCATTTT.

The chain has TRBV7-8 and TRBJ1-2; D is ambiguous. Trimming took 0 bases from V and 1 from J, leaving 9 bases between them. The germline V gene has CDR1 SGHVS and CDR2 FQNEAQ. The CDR3 sequence is 15 residues long. CDR3 in DNA: TGTGCCAGCAGCTTAGCGGCTCAGAGTAACTATGGCTACACCTTC. It codes for CASSLAAQSNYGYTF.

The V call is TRBV19, the J call TRBJ2-1; the D is unclear. CDR3 length: 13 residues. V gave up 6 bases and J gave up 6 bases, with 12 bases separating them. From germline, CDR1 is LNHDA and CDR2 SQIVND (reference sequence). The CDR3 DNA reads TGTGCCAGTAGGTATCGGAGCACCAATGAGCAGTTCTTC. Residues: CASRYRSTNEQFF.

The genes are TRBV7-2 and TRBJ2-1, with D hard to call. Deletions cut 4 bases from V and 7 bases from J, with 20 bases between. Germline CDR1 and CDR2: SGHTA and FQGNSA. This CDR3 spans 16 amino acids. CDR3 coding DNA: TGTGCCAGCAGCTCCCGATGGAGTTCACGTATGAATGAGCAGTTCTTC. Its translation: CASSSRWSSRMNEQFF.

This clone turned up a few times. This rearrangement joins TRBV11-2 to TRBJ1-1, with D possibly being TRBD1 (5 bases). In germline, CDR1 is SGHAT, CDR2 FQNNGV. The CDR3 consists of 11 residues. The V and J ends lost 5 bases and 6 bases respectively, with 7 bases between them. The CDR3 coding sequence is TGTGCCAGCAGCCGGGGCTCTGAAGCTTTCTTT. Residues: CASSRGSEAFF.

The chain recombines TRBV7-2 with TRBJ1-5; 9 bases align to TRBD1. The CDR3 has 14 residues. Germline CDR1 reads SGHTA; CDR2 reads FQGNSA. Unmatched junction bases numbered 7, after V lost 5 bases and J lost 8 bases. The CDR3 nucleotides are TGTGCCAGCAGCCAGAAGACAGGGGGGGAGCCCCAGCATTTT. Translation gives CASSQKTGGEPQHF.

This clone appeared a single time. The chain carries TRBV6-1 and TRBJ1-2; no firm D call. Germline lookup yields CDR1 MNHNS and CDR2 SASEGT. The V end was cut by 0 bases, the J end by 8 bases, with 13 bases between. The CDR3 runs to 14 residues. The CDR3 DNA is TGTGCCAGCAGTGAAGCGGGCTTTGGGATGGGCTACACCTTC. Protein product: CASSEAGFGMGYTF.

This chain uses TRBV27 with TRBJ2-1, with D tentatively TRBD1 or TRBD2 (5 bases each). Between the trimmed V and J ends, which lost 4 bases and 5 bases, there was a span of 12 bases. Germline CDR1 MNHEY, CDR2 SMNVEV (reference sequence). The CDR3 sequence is 14 residues long. CDR3 nucleotide sequence: TGTGCCAGCAGTTACCTCCGGGACCACAATGAGCAGTTCTTC. Protein sequence: CASSYLRDHNEQFF.

Note on this clone: Compared with germline, one end of the junction differs, possibly owing to a read error. The rearrangement links TRBV7-7 to TRBJ2-5, with TRBD2 identical over 8 bases. This CDR3 spans 15 amino acids. From germline, CDR1 is SSHAT and CDR2 FNYEAQ (reference sequence). Written as DNA, the CDR3 is TGTGCTAGCAGCCCGGGGGGGCCGGCGGGCGAGACCCAGTACTTC. This encodes CASSPGGPAGETQYF.

This rearrangement joins TRBV7-2 to TRBJ1-2; perhaps TRBD1 as D (6 bases). Germline V gene lookup returns CDR1 SGHTA and CDR2 FQGNSA. CDR3 length: 14 amino acids. Trimming shortened V by 1 base and J by 4 bases, and 10 bases separated the two germline ends. The CDR3 spells CASSLVLTGYGYTF. The CDR3 region has the DNA TGTGCCAGCAGCTTAGTCCTGACAGGCTATGGCTACACCTTC.

This chain uses TRBV7-2 with TRBJ1-2, with 12 bases identical to TRBD1. CDR3 size: 16 residues. From germline, CDR1 is SGHTA and CDR2 FQGNSA. V was clipped by 0 bases and J by 4 bases; unmatched bases: 3. The chain's CDR3 is CASSLAGTGGGYGYTF. The CDR3 DNA reads TGTGCCAGCAGCTTAGCCGGGACAGGGGGCGGCTATGGCTACACCTTC. The full variable domain, its missing parts supplied by reference TRBV7-2 and TRBJ1-2, is GAGVSQSPSNKVTEKGKDVELRCDPISGHTALYWYRQSLGQGLEFLIYFQGNSAPDKSGLPSDRFSAERTGGSVSTLTIQRTQQEDSAVYLCASSLAGTGGGYGYTFGSGTRLTVV.

The V call is TRBV5-1, the J call TRBJ1-4; the D is unclear. CDR3 length: 14 amino acids. Trimming took 2 bases from V and 0 from J, leaving 5 bases between them. From germline, CDR1 is SGHRS and CDR2 YFSETQ. The CDR3 DNA reads as TGCGCCAGCAGCTTTGGGCCAACTAATGAAAAACTGTTTTTT. This sequence encodes CASSFGPTNEKLFF.

The gene calls are TRBV7-9 and TRBJ2-5; TRBD2 agrees at 10 bases. Losses at the gene ends were 1 base for V and 2 bases for J; bases not matched to a gene: 7. The CDR3 has 17 residues. CDR1 and CDR2 from the germline V gene are SEHNR and FQNEAQ (reference sequence). The CDR3 loop is CASSLGLTSGIQETQYF. Written as DNA, the CDR3 is TGTGCCAGCAGCTTAGGGCTAACTAGCGGGATTCAAGAGACCCAGTACTTC.

The chain recombines TRBV4-3 with TRBJ2-1; weak D call: TRBD1 (5 bases). V shed 1 base and J shed 9 bases, with 19 bases lying between them. The germline V gene has CDR1 LGHNA and CDR2 YSLEER. This CDR3 has 16 amino acids. As DNA, the CDR3 is TGCGCCAGCAGCCAAGGGGCAGGGCAAGTAGTGGCTGAGCAGTTCTTC. Translation: CASSQGAGQVVAEQFF.

The chain couples TRBV19 to TRBJ1-5; D might be TRBD1 (6 bases). The CDR3 is 13 residues long. V was cut by 5 bases and J by 7 bases, with 12 bases left in between. Germline values: CDR1 LNHDA, CDR2 SQIVND (reference sequence). Written as DNA, the CDR3 is TGTGCCAGTAGTTTGGGGGCACGGCAGCCCCAGCATTTT. This encodes CASSLGARQPQHF.

This sequence joins TRBV28 and TRBJ2-4, with a weak D call TRBD2 (6 bases). The V and J ends lost 3 bases and 8 bases respectively, with 11 bases between them. There are 13 residues in the CDR3. Germline values: CDR1 MDHEN, CDR2 SYDVKM. The CDR3 region is CASSFGGDDIQYF. CDR3 DNA sequence: TGTGCCAGCAGTTTTGGAGGGGATGACATTCAGTACTTC. The variable domain in full, with the rest retrieved from reference TRBV28 and TRBJ2-4, is DVKVTQSSRYLVKRTGEKVFLECVQDMDHENMFWYRQDPGLGLRLIYFSYDVKMKEKGDIPEGYSVSREKKERFSLILESASTNQTSMYLCASSFGGDDIQYFGAGTRLSVL.

The chain has TRBV4-1 and TRBJ1-1, with unresolved D. The CDR3 has 13 residues. V was pared by 0 bases and J by 3 bases, with 5 bases between. CDR1 is MGHRA, CDR2 YSYEKL, per germline. CDR3 bases: TGCGCCAGCAGCCAAGATATCTACACTGAAGCTTTCTTT. Translated: CASSQDIYTEAFF.

V is TRBV5-1 and J is TRBJ1-1, with a possible D match to TRBD1 (5 bases). This CDR3 contains 14 residues. V lost 4 bases and J 7 bases, leaving 17 bases between the germline ends. Germline CDR1 reads SGHRS; CDR2 reads YFSETQ. CDR3 coding DNA: TGCGCCAGCAGCGGTCGGGGGGTGCCCGTTGAAGCTTTCTTT. It encodes CASSGRGVPVEAFF.

The chain has TRBV19 and TRBJ2-2; perhaps TRBD2 as D (6 bases). Trimming stripped 7 bases from V and 4 bases from J, with 19 bases between. The CDR3 has 16 amino acids. CDR1 is LNHDA and CDR2 is SQIVND in the germline V gene (reference sequence). The CDR3 nucleotides are TGTGCCAGTATGCGGCCGGGACTCGGGATCACCGGGGAGCTGTTTTTT. Translated, it gives CASMRPGLGITGELFF.

This clone is medium-sized (0.01 to 0.1%) in the sample. The V call is TRBV9, the J call TRBJ1-2, with D tentatively TRBD1 (6 bases). Germline loops: CDR1 SGDLS, CDR2 YYNGEE. This CDR3 has 19 amino acids. Trimming took off 2 bases at V and 5 bases at J, with 28 bases between the two ends. This CDR3 is CASSVATRDILIAGYGYTF. Here the CDR3 DNA reads TGTGCCAGCAGCGTTGCGACTCGGGACATCCTTATAGCCGGGTATGGCTACACCTTC. The variable domain in full, with the rest retrieved from reference TRBV9 and TRBJ1-2, is DSGVTQTPKHLITATGQRVTLRCSPRSGDLSVYWYQQSLDQGLQFLIQYYNGEERAKGNILERFSAQQFPDLHSELNLSSLELGDSALYFCASSVATRDILIAGYGYTFGSGTRLTVV.

This clone was detected only once. The gene calls are TRBV27 and TRBJ2-7; 12 nucleotides match TRBD2. This CDR3 is 14 amino acids long. CDR1 and CDR2 from the germline V gene are MNHEY and SMNVEV (reference sequence). V dropped 6 bases and J dropped 2; count of bases not matched to a gene: 2. The CDR3 DNA sequence: TGTGCCAGCAGAACTAGCGGGAGGACCTACGAGCAGTACTTC. Translating gives CASRTSGRTYEQYF.

The chain uses TRBV27 and TRBJ2-3, with 7 bases aligning to TRBD2. J gave up 5 bases and V 2 bases, and 4 bases lay outside the gene matches. Germline V lookup: CDR1 MNHEY, CDR2 SMNVEV (reference sequence). The CDR3 is 14 amino acids. The CDR3 nucleotides are TGTGCCAGCAGTTTAAGAGGGAGGGGAGATACGCAGTATTTT. Its translation: CASSLRGRGDTQYF.

The chain recombines TRBV5-4 with TRBJ2-3; TRBD2 matches 9 bases. The trim removed 2 bases at V and 10 bases at J, leaving 8 bases unmatched. The germline V gene encodes CDR1 SGHNT and CDR2 YYREEE (reference sequence). The CDR3 has 14 amino acids. CDR3 loop: CASSFGLAWDAQYF. The CDR3 coding sequence is TGTGCCAGCAGCTTCGGACTAGCGTGGGATGCGCAGTATTTT.

V is TRBV19 and J is TRBJ1-2; no firm D call. This CDR3 region has 13 residues. The V and J ends lost 6 bases and 8 bases respectively, with 16 bases between them. Germline CDR1 is LNHDA and CDR2 is SQIVND (reference sequence). The CDR3 DNA follows: TGTGCCAGTAGGATGGATACCCCGGGCGGCTACACCTTC. Translated, it gives CASRMDTPGGYTF.

V usage is TRBV7-2 and J usage is TRBJ1-1; D ambiguous. V was clipped by 0 bases and J by 4 bases, with 9 bases between them. Germline V CDR1 and CDR2: SGHTA, FQGNSA. The CDR3 has 14 amino acids. The CDR3: CASSLALQVTEAFF. In DNA, the CDR3 is TGTGCCAGCAGCTTAGCCCTCCAAGTCACTGAAGCTTTCTTT.